This TCR beta chain came from a study of blood T cell repertoires in COVID-19. Overall study context: Researchers got acute and convalescent COVID-19 samples from the United States, Italy and Spain. Sources were T cells, B-cell-depleted T cells, or PBMCs; the material itself was cDNA or gDNA.

The CDR3 contains 16 residues. Germline V gives CDR1 SEHNR, CDR2 FQNEAQ (reference sequence). Unmatched junction bases numbered 6, after V lost 3 bases and J lost 0 bases. Original data processing: Amplification of reference gene primers was used by the study to estimate nucleated cell counts. Measured with immunoSEQ multiplex PCR; TCRdb has only the in-frame clones, and not every one. V and J calls plus clone size are reproduced from that table; the DNA served to infer D and trimming. The table has roughly 87,000 clones, roughly 83% seen once. The sequence derives from a man in his fifties with active COVID-19. The chain links TRBV7-9 to TRBJ2-3, with 7 bases identical to TRBD1. The sample was peripheral blood. The CDR3 loop is CASSLTGTASTDTQYF. The CDR3 DNA reads as TGTGCCAGCAGCTTGACCGGGACAGCTAGCACAGATACGCAGTATTTT.